This T cell receptor beta chain was sequenced during a study of T cell changes during pregnancy in multiple sclerosis. TCRdb's copy holds only in-frame clones and misses some; the assay was immunoSEQ multiplex PCR. The sample lists around 26,000 clones, around 90% seen once, with roughly 0.6% in the top ten. This CDR3 comprises 15 residues. The junction had 7 bases not matched to a gene; V was cut back by 3 bases and J by 5 bases. Germline V gene data show CDR1 as LNHDA and CDR2 as SQIVND (reference sequence). The specimen was CD4+ T cells from peripheral blood mononuclear cells, collected in the first trimester of pregnancy. The TCR sequence derives from a female donor in good health, enrolled as a control in a pregnancy study. The chain recombines TRBV19 with TRBJ2-5, with 9 bases aligning to TRBD2. CDR3 in DNA: TGTGCCAGTAGTATGCTCGGCGGGGGGGCCGAGACCCAGTACTTC. Encoded protein: CASSMLGGGAETQYF.